A single sample is the source of the 23 T cell receptor beta chains below, sequenced in a study of blood T cell repertoires in COVID-19. Using immunoSEQ multiplex PCR, the repertoire was profiled, and TCRdb retains in-frame clones only, with some absent. The top ten hold about 7.3% of the sample, which has about 210,000 clones, approximately 84% seen once. The sample comprised peripheral blood. The receptors were sampled from a woman aged 50 to 60 with active or convalescent COVID-19.

J is TRBJ2-3 and V is TRBV28, with 7 bases lining up with TRBD2. Germline CDR1 reads MDHEN; CDR2 reads SYDVKM. This CDR3 contains 17 residues. After removal of 3 bases from V and 2 bases from J, the junction contained 11 bases not matched to a gene. Here the CDR3 DNA reads TGTGCCAGCAGTTTTACCTCGAGCGGGACGGACACAGATACGCAGTATTTT. It yields the protein CASSFTSSGTDTDTQYF.

V is TRBV6-6 and J is TRBJ1-4; 8 bases line up with TRBD1. CDR1 MNHNY and CDR2 SVGAGI come from the germline V gene (reference sequence). This CDR3 spans 13 amino acids. The ends lost 4 bases at V and 7 bases at J; junction bases unmatched: 2. The CDR3 nucleotides are TGTGCCAGCAGTTTTCAGGGGGCTGAAAAACTGTTTTTT. Protein product: CASSFQGAEKLFF.

The chain couples TRBV12-3 or TRBV12-4 to TRBJ1-6; maybe TRBD1 (5 bases). CDR3 size: 12 residues. The V end lost 6 bases, the J end lost 8 bases, and 8 bases lay between the germline ends. DNA of the CDR3: TGTGCCAGCAGGTCCAGGGATTCACCCCTCCACTTT. This encodes CASRSRDSPLHF.

The chain uses TRBV19 and TRBJ1-5; possible D gene TRBD1, 5 bases. This CDR3 has 16 amino acids. In germline, CDR1 is LNHDA, CDR2 SQIVND (reference sequence). Trimming took off 7 bases at V and 4 bases at J, with 20 bases between the two ends. The DNA of the CDR3 is TGTGCCAGTACCATCGTCCAGGGCGCTCCAAATCAGCCCCAGCATTTT. Its protein is CASTIVQGAPNQPQHF. The full variable domain, rest sourced from reference TRBV19 and TRBJ1-5, is DGGITQSPKYLFRKEGQNVTLSCEQNLNHDAMYWYRQDPGQGLRLIYYSQIVNDFQKGDIAEGYSVSREKKESFPLTVTSAQKNPTAFYLCASTIVQGAPNQPQHFGDGTRLSIL.

The chain has TRBV5-1 and TRBJ1-6, with D unclear. V was pared by 0 bases and J by 9 bases, with 7 bases between. CDR1 is SGHRS and CDR2 is YFSETQ in the germline V gene. The CDR3 totals 13 residues. The CDR3: CASSLAEGSPLHF. CDR3 nucleotides: TGCGCCAGCAGCTTGGCCGAGGGTTCACCCCTCCACTTT.

This clone has more than one count but fewer than ten. The chain links TRBV6-5 to TRBJ2-7; 8 bases match TRBD2. CDR3 length: 15 residues. Germline trimming cut 6 bases from V and 3 bases from J; bases unmatched to any gene: 10. CDR1 is MNHEY and CDR2 is SVGAGI in the germline V gene. The CDR3 here is CASRLGASGFYEQYF. CDR3 nucleotide sequence: TGTGCCAGCAGACTAGGGGCTAGCGGGTTCTACGAGCAGTACTTC.

V usage is TRBV10-3 and J usage is TRBJ1-5; 8 bases match TRBD1. Germline V gene sequence: CDR1 ENHRY, CDR2 SYGVKD. The CDR3 contains 16 residues. V lost 7 bases, J lost 3 bases, and 11 bases stayed unmatched. The DNA for the CDR3 is TGTGCCATCACCCAGGACAGGGCGCGTTCCAATCAGCCCCAGCATTTT. Protein: CAITQDRARSNQPQHF.

The V call is TRBV6-5, the J call TRBJ1-5, with 7 bases matching TRBD1. The germline gives CDR1 MNHEY, CDR2 SVGAGI. The CDR3 runs to 15 residues. V dropped 6 bases and J dropped 2; count of bases not matched to a gene: 7. The CDR3, as DNA: TGTGCCAGCAGGACGACAGGGTTGGGCAATCAGCCCCAGCATTTT. Translation gives CASRTTGLGNQPQHF.

This chain joins TRBV6-5 and TRBJ1-6; the D is unclear. Trimming took off 8 bases at V and 10 bases at J, with 15 bases between the two ends. The CDR3 totals 13 residues. Germline-derived CDR1 and CDR2 are MNHEY and SVGAGI. CDR3 amino acids: CASGNGGNSPLHF. CDR3 DNA: TGTGCCAGCGGGAATGGAGGGAACTCACCCCTCCACTTT.

The chain couples TRBV2 to TRBJ1-3, with 7 bases identical to TRBD1. The CDR3 length is 14 residues. Per germline, CDR1 SNHLY and CDR2 FYNNEI. The V and J ends lost 7 bases and 2 bases, in that order; junction bases with no gene match: 5. CDR3 protein: CASKLDRAGNTIYF. DNA for the CDR3: TGTGCCAGCAAGCTAGACAGGGCTGGAAACACCATATATTTT.

V is TRBV7-3 and J is TRBJ2-3, with D maybe TRBD2 (6 bases). CDR1 is SGHTA and CDR2 is FQGTGA in the germline V gene. The CDR3 extends over 14 amino acids. Trimming pared 2 bases from V and 5 bases from J, leaving 11 bases between. CDR3 in DNA: TGTGCCAGCAGCTTAGTGAGCGGGCTAGATACGCAGTATTTT. It specifies CASSLVSGLDTQYF.

This chain links TRBV5-6 with TRBJ1-6, with a weak D call TRBD1 (5 bases). This CDR3 region has 15 residues. Germline V lookup: CDR1 SGHDT, CDR2 YYEEEE. V was clipped by 2 bases and J by 5 bases, with 11 bases between them. CDR3 protein: CASSFQGRDNSPLHF. The CDR3 coding sequence is TGTGCCAGCAGCTTCCAGGGAAGGGATAATTCACCCCTCCACTTT.

The J gene is TRBJ2-7, the V gene TRBV11-2; 8 bases map to TRBD2. The CDR3 runs 14 residues. Germline V gene sequence: CDR1 SGHAT, CDR2 FQNNGV. The J segment lost 3 bases and the V segment lost 0 bases, leaving 1 base of the junction unmatched. The CDR3 DNA follows: TGTGCCAGCAGCTTAGATGGGACTAGCTACGAGCAGTACGTC. This translates into CASSLDGTSYEQYV.

This clone was seen once. The J gene is TRBJ2-7, the V gene TRBV6-5, with 10 bases identical to TRBD2. The germline V gene has CDR1 MNHEY and CDR2 SVGAGI. V lost 0 bases, J lost 7 bases, and 9 bases stayed unmatched. CDR3 length: 16 residues. CDR3 DNA sequence: TGTGCCAGCAGTTACTCTTCCCTAGCGGGAGTGAGGGAGCAGTACTTC. It specifies CASSYSSLAGVREQYF.

This clone showed up just once. J is TRBJ1-5 and V is TRBV19; a weak D match, TRBD1 (5 bases). Germline V gene sequence: CDR1 LNHDA, CDR2 SQIVND (reference sequence). V was clipped by 3 bases and J by 0 bases, with 6 bases between them. The length of the CDR3 is 14 residues. The CDR3 sequence is CASSIRDSNQPQHF. The CDR3 coding sequence is TGTGCCAGTAGTATCAGGGATAGCAATCAGCCCCAGCATTTT.

This sequence joins TRBV4-2 and TRBJ1-1, with D possibly matching TRBD1 (5 bases). There are 15 residues in the CDR3. CDR1 and CDR2 from the germline V gene are LGHNA and YNFKEQ. Trimming removed 1 base at V and 1 base at J, with 10 bases between. The CDR3 DNA follows: TGTGCCAGCAGCCAAGGGGCGGGGGGGAACACTGAAGCTTTCTTT. The encoded protein is CASSQGAGGNTEAFF.

The V call is TRBV10-2, the J call TRBJ1-4; TRBD1 aligns across 8 bases. CDR1 is WSHSY and CDR2 is SAAADI in the germline V gene. V lost 4 bases to trimming and J lost 5 bases; unmatched junction nucleotides: 6. The CDR3 consists of 15 residues. Here the CDR3 reads CASSGAGGLNEKLFF. The CDR3, as DNA: TGCGCCAGCAGTGGGGCAGGGGGCCTCAATGAAAAACTGTTTTTT.

The V and J genes are TRBV7-9 and TRBJ1-5, with D possibly matching TRBD1 (6 bases). Trimming pared 1 base from V and 7 bases from J, leaving 14 bases between. The CDR3 totals 15 residues. CDR1 and CDR2 (germline): SEHNR, FQNEAQ (reference sequence). The DNA for the CDR3 is TGTGCCAGCAGCTTAGAGGGGGTGCCACTCCAGCCCCAGCATTTT. Translating gives CASSLEGVPLQPQHF.

In its sample, this clone was seen a few times. This rearrangement joins TRBV19 to TRBJ1-4; 7 positions match TRBD1. This CDR3 region has 14 residues. V lost 6 bases to trimming and J lost 5 bases; unmatched junction nucleotides: 6. In germline, CDR1 is LNHDA, CDR2 SQIVND (reference sequence). The CDR3 here is CASRPGQRNEKLFF. The CDR3 region has the DNA TGTGCCAGTAGACCGGGACAGCGCAATGAAAAACTGTTTTTT.

This chain joins TRBV3-1 (or the pseudogene TRBV3-2) and TRBJ2-1; 10 bases match TRBD2. Germline values: CDR1 LGHDT, CDR2 YNNKEL (reference sequence). With 4 bases clipped from V and 4 bases from J, the junction kept 4 bases outside the gene matches. The CDR3 is 15 amino acids. The CDR3 nucleotides are TGTGCCAGCAGCCCCAGCGGGGGGGATTACAATGAGCAGTTCTTC. It translates to CASSPSGGDYNEQFF.

This clone appeared many times. The gene calls are TRBV11-2 and TRBJ1-1; no clear D. The CDR3 totals 13 residues. V was clipped by 5 bases and J by 8 bases, with 15 bases between them. Germline values: CDR1 SGHAT, CDR2 FQNNGV. CDR3 nucleotide sequence: TGTGCCAGCAGCCCAGACTCTTCTATAGAAGCTTTCTTT. It encodes CASSPDSSIEAFF.

This clone was seen once. The chain carries TRBV5-1 and TRBJ2-7; D perhaps matches TRBD2 (7 bases). CDR1 is SGHRS and CDR2 is YFSETQ in the germline V gene. The CDR3 consists of 16 residues. V lost 4 bases, J lost 3 bases, and 20 bases lay in between. The CDR3 reads CASSHKGGQGSYEQYF. The CDR3 DNA is TGCGCCAGCAGCCACAAGGGGGGGCAGGGAAGCTACGAGCAGTACTTC.

The chain recombines TRBV7-6 with TRBJ1-6; TRBD1 matches at 8 bases. The CDR3 covers 15 residues. CDR1 is SGHVS, CDR2 FNYEAQ, per germline. V dropped 5 bases and J dropped 4; count of bases not matched to a gene: 4. The CDR3 region is CASSRGTGYNSPLHF. In DNA, the CDR3 is TGTGCCAGCAGCCGTGGGACAGGATATAATTCACCCCTCCACTTT.